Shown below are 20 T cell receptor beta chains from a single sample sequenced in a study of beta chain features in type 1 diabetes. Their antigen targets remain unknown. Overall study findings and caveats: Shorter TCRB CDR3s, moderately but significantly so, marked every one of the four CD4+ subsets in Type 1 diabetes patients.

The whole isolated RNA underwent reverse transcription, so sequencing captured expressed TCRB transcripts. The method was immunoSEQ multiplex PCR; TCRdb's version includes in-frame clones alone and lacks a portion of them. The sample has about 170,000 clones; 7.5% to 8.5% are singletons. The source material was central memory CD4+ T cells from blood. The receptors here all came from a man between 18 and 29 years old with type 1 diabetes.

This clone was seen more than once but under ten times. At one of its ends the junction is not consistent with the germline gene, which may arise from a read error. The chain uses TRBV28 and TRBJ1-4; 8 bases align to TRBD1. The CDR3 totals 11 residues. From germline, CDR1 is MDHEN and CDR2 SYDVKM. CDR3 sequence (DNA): TGTGCCAGCAGTGGCCGGGACAGGTTCCTTTTT. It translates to CASSGRDRFLF.

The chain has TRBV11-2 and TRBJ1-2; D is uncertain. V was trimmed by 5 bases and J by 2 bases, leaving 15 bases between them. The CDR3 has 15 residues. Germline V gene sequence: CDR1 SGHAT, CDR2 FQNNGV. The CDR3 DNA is TGTGCCAGCAGCCCTGGTTCGAGTGCCAACTATGGCTACACCTTC. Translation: CASSPGSSANYGYTF. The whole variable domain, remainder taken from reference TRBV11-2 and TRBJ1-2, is EAGVAQSPRYKIIEKRQSVAFWCNPISGHATLYWYQQILGQGPKLLIQFQNNGVVDDSQLPKDRFSAERLKGVDSTLKIQPAKLEDSAVYLCASSPGSSANYGYTFGSGTRLTVV.

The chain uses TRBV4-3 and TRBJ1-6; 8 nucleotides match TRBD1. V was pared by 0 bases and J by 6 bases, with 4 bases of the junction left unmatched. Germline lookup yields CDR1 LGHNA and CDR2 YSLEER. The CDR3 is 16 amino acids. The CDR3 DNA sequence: TGCGCCAGCAGCCAAGAAATCGACAGGGGTAATTCACCCCTCCACTTT. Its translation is CASSQEIDRGNSPLHF.

DNA for the CDR3: TGTGCCAGCAGCTTGGAACAGGGGCCTGTAGAGACCCAGTACTTC. Encoded protein: CASSLEQGPVETQYF. V gene TRBV5-4 combines with J gene TRBJ2-5; 7 bases match TRBD1. CDR1 is SGHNT and CDR2 is YYREEE in the germline V gene (reference sequence). The CDR3 extends over 15 amino acids. J lost 4 bases, V lost 0 bases, and 6 bases had no gene match. Based on the CDR3 plus reference TRBV5-4 and TRBJ2-5, the full variable domain is ETGVTQSPTHLIKTRGQQVTLRCSSQSGHNTVSWYQQALGQGPQFIFQYYREEENGRGNFPPRFSGLQFPNYSSELNVNALELDDSALYLCASSLEQGPVETQYFGPGTRLLVL.

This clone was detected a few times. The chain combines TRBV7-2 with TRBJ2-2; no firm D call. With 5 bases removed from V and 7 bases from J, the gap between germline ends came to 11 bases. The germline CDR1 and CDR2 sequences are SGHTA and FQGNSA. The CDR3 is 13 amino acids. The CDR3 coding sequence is TGTGCCAGCAGCCCCCGCTCAGACGGGGAGCTGTTTTTT. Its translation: CASSPRSDGELFF.

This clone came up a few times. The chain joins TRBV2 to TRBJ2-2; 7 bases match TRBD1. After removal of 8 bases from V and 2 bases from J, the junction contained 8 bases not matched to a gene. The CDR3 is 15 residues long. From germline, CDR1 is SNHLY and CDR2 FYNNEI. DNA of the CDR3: TGTGCCAGCCGACCCCGGGACAGTAACACCGGGGAGCTGTTTTTT. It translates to CASRPRDSNTGELFF.

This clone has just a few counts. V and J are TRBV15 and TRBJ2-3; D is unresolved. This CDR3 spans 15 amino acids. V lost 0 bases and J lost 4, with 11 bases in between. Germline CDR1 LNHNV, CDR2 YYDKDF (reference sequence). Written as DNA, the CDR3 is TGTGCCACCAGCAGAGATCCAGGAACTGCAGATACGCAGTATTTT. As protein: CATSRDPGTADTQYF.

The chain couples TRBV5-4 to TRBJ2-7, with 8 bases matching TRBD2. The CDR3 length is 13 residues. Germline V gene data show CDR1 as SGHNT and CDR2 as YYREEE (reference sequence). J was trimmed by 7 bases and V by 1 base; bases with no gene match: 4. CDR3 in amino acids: CASSLPGLGEQYF. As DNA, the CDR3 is TGTGCCAGCAGCTTGCCGGGACTAGGTGAGCAGTACTTC.

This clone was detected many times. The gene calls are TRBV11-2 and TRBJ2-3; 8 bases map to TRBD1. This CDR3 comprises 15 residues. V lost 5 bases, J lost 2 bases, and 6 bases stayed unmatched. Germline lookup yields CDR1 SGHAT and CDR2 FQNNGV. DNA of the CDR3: TGTGCCAGCAGCACCACAGGGGGATACACAGATACGCAGTATTTT. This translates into CASSTTGGYTDTQYF.

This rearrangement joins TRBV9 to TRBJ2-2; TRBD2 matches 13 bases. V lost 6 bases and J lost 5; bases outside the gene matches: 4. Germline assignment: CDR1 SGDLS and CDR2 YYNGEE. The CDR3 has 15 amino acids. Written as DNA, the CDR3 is TGTGCCAGCACCCCGGGACTAGCGGGGACCGGGGAGCTGTTTTTT. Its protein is CASTPGLAGTGELFF.

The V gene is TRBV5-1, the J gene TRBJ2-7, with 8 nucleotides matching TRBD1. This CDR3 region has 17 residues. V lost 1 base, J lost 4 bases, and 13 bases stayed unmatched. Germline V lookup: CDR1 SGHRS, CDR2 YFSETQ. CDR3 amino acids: CASSLSVGAGGMYEQYF. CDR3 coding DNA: TGCGCCAGCAGCTTGAGTGTTGGGGCAGGGGGCATGTACGAGCAGTACTTC. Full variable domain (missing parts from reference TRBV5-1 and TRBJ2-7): KAGVTQTPRYLIKTRGQQVTLSCSPISGHRSVSWYQQTPGQGLQFLFEYFSETQRNKGNFPGRFSGRQFSNSRSEMNVSTLELGDSALYLCASSLSVGAGGMYEQYFGPGTRLTVT.

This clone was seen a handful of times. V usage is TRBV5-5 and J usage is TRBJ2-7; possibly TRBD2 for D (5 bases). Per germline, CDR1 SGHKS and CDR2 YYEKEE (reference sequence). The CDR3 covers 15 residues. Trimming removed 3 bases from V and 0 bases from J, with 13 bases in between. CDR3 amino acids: CASSWLRDHSYEQYF. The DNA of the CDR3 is TGTGCCAGCAGCTGGCTCCGGGATCACTCCTACGAGCAGTACTTC. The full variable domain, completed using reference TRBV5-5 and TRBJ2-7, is DAGVTQSPTHLIKTRGQQVTLRCSPISGHKSVSWYQQVLGQGPQFIFQYYEKEERGRGNFPDRFSARQFPNYSSELNVNALLLGDSALYLCASSWLRDHSYEQYFGPGTRLTVT.

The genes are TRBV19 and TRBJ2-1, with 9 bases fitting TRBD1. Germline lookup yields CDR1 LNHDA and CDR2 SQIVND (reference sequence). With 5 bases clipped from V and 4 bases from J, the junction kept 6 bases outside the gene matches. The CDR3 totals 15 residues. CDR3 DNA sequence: TGTGCCAGTAGTGAGGGGGACAGGGAGTACAATGAGCAGTTCTTC. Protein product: CASSEGDREYNEQFF.

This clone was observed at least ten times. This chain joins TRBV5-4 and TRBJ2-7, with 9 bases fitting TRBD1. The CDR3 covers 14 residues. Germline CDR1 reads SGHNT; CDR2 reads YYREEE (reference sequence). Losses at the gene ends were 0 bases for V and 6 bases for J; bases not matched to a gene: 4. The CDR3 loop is CASSLADRGSEQYF. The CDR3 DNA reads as TGTGCCAGCAGCTTGGCCGACAGGGGGAGCGAGCAGTACTTC.

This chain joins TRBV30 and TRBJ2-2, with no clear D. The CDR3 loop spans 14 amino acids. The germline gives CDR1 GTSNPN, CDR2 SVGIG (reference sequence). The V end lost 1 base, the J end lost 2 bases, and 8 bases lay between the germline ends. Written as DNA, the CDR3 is TGTGCCTGGAGTGCCCTGACAAACACCGGGGAGCTGTTTTTT. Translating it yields CAWSALTNTGELFF.

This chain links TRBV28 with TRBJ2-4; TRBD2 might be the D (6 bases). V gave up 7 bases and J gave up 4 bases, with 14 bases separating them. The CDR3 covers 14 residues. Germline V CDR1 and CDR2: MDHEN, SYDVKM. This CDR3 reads CASTRGLTKNIQYF. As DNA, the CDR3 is TGTGCCAGCACCCGGGGACTTACTAAAAACATTCAGTACTTC. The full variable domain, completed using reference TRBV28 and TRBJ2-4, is DVKVTQSSRYLVKRTGEKVFLECVQDMDHENMFWYRQDPGLGLRLIYFSYDVKMKEKGDIPEGYSVSREKKERFSLILESASTNQTSMYLCASTRGLTKNIQYFGAGTRLSVL.

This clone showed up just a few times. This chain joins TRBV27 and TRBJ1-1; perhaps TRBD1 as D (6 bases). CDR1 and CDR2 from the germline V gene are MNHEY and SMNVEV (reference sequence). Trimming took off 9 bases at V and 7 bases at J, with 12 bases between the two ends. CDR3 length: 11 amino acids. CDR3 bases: TGTGCCAGTTTACAGGGCCTTGAAGCTTTCTTT. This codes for CASLQGLEAFF.

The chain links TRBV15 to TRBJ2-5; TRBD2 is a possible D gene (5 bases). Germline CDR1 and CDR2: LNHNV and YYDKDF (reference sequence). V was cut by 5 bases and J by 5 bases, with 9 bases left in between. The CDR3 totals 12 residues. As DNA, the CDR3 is TGTGCCACCAGCCCGGGGTGGGAGACCCAGTACTTC. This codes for CATSPGWETQYF.

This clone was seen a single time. The CDR3 region is CASSLGLDPLGNEQFF. The DNA of the CDR3 is TGTGCCAGCAGCTTGGGTCTAGATCCCCTAGGCAATGAGCAGTTCTTC. This rearrangement joins TRBV5-8 to TRBJ2-1; D ambiguous. The CDR3 length is 16 residues. The ends were cut back, 0 bases at V and 6 bases at J, with 16 bases in the middle. Germline V lookup: CDR1 SGHTS, CDR2 YDEGEE.

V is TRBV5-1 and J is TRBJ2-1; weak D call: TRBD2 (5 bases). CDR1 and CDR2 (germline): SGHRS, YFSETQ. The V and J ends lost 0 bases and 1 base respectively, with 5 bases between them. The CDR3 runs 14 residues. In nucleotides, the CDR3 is TGCGCCAGCAGCTTGGGACTATCCTACAATGAGCAGTTCTTC. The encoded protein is CASSLGLSYNEQFF.